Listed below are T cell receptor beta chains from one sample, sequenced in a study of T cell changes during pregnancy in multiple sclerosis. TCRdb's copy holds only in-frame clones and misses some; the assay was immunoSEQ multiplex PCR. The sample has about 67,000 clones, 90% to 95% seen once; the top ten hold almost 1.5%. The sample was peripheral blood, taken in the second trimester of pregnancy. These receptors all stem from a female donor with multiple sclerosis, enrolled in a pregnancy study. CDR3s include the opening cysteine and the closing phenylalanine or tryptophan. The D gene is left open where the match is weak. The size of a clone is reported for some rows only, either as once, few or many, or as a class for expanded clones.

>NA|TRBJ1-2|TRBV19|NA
CASSIFGGDHYGYTF
TGTGCCAGTAGTATTTTCGGAGGGGATCATTATGGCTACACCTTC
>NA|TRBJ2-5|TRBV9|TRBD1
CASSGVRDSQETQYF
TGTGCCAGCAGCGGCGTCCGGGACAGCCAAGAGACCCAGTACTTC
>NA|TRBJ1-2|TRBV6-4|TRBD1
CASSDPKGGSGYTF
TGTGCCAGCAGTGACCCGAAAGGGGGCTCTGGCTACACCTTC
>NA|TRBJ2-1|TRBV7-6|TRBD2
CASSSGTSGGNEQFF
TGTGCCAGCAGCTCCGGGACTAGCGGGGGCAATGAGCAGTTCTTC
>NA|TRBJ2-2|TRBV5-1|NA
CASSPHTTVGAGELFF
TGCGCCAGCAGCCCGCACACGACAGTTGGAGCCGGGGAGCTGTTTTTT
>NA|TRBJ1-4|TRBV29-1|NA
CSVAGDRKLFF
TGCAGCGTCGCAGGGGATAGAAAACTGTTTTTT
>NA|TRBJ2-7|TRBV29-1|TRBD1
CSVDMTGDAYEQYF
TGCAGCGTTGATATGACAGGGGATGCCTACGAGCAGTACTTC
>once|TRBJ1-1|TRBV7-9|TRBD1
CASSLGQGVRTEAFF
TGTGCCAGCAGCTTAGGACAGGGGGTTAGGACTGAAGCTTTCTTT
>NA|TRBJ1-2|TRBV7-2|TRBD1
CASSRRTGGLLNYGYTF
TGTGCCAGCAGCCGCCGGACAGGGGGCCTCCTAAACTATGGCTACACCTTC
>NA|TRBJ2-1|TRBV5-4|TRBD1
CASSPRPGGDEQFF
TGTGCCAGCAGCCCCCGGCCAGGGGGCGATGAGCAGTTCTTC
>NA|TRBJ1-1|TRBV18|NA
CASSPLVSGGGTEAFF
TGTGCCAGCTCACCTCTTGTTTCCGGGGGTGGCACTGAAGCTTTCTTT
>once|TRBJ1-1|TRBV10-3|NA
CAISEGGVTGNTEAFF
TGTGCCATCAGTGAAGGAGGGGTAACGGGGAACACTGAAGCTTTCTTT
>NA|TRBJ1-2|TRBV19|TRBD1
CASSLKPGQNYGYTF
TGTGCCAGTAGTCTGAAACCGGGACAGAACTATGGCTACACCTTC
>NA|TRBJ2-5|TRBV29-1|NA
CSVEGIGGGSLPTQYF
TGCAGCGTTGAAGGAATTGGTGGGGGGAGCCTTCCGACCCAGTACTTC
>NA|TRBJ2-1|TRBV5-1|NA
CASSFGGQSDNEQFF
TGCGCCAGCAGCTTTGGGGGCCAAAGCGACAATGAGCAGTTCTTC
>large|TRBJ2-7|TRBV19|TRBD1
CASSIAGQGYEQYF
TGTGCCAGTAGTATAGCGGGACAGGGCTACGAGCAGTACTTC
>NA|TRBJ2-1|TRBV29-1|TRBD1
CSVKGQGKYNEQFF
TGCAGCGTTAAGGGACAGGGGAAATACAATGAGCAGTTCTTC
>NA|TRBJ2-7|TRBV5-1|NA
CASSSFGRGVDEQYF
TGCGCCAGCAGCTCTTTCGGACGGGGAGTGGACGAGCAGTACTTC
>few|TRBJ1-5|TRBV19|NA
CATGSNQPQHF
TGTGCCACCGGTAGCAATCAGCCCCAGCATTTT
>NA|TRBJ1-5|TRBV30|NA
CAWSGFNSNQPQHF
TGTGCCTGGTCAGGGTTTAATAGCAATCAGCCCCAGCATTTT
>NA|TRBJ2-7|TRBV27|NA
CASCPLNRVEQYF
TGTGCCAGTTGTCCCCTTAACAGGGTCGAGCAGTACTTC
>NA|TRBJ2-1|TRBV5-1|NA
CASSLAFYEQFF
TGCGCCAGCAGCTTGGCCTTCTATGAGCAGTTCTTC
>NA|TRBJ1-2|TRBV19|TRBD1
CASSGTGGPNYGYTF
TGTGCCAGTTCCGGGACAGGGGGCCCTAACTATGGCTACACCTTC